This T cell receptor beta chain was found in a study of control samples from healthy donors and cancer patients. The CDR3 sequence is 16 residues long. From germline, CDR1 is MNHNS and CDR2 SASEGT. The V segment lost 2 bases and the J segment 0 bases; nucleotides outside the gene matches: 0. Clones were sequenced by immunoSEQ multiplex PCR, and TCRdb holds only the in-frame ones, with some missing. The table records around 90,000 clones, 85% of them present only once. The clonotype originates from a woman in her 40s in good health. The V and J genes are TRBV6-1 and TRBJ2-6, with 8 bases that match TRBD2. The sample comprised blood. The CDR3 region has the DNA TGTGCCAGCAGTGAAACTAGCGGCTCTGGGGCCAACGTCCTGACTTTC. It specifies CASSETSGSGANVLTF.